The 6 T cell receptor beta chains in this list originate from one sample, sequenced in a study of blood T cells in healthy people across ages. A second roughly 6 to 11 cycle PCR used barcoded and J-beta primers. Each CDR3 protein gets one entry after TCRdb re-called the 5' RACE reads with MiXCR. The sample yields just under 550,000 distinct CDR3 sequences, 20% to 30% seen once. These data were likewise used in another study, on T cells of mothers and their children.

The sample consisted of blood. The receptors were sampled from a boy younger than 18 in good health.

The chain carries TRBV29-1 and TRBJ2-1; 8 bases are a match to TRBD1. Losses at the gene ends were 6 bases for V and 8 bases for J; bases not matched to a gene: 15. This CDR3 has 15 residues. The germline V gene encodes CDR1 SQVTM and CDR2 ANQGSEA. CDR3 coding DNA: TGCAGCGTGGAAACCGGGACAGGAGGGGAGGATGAGCAGTTCTTC. It translates to CSVETGTGGEDEQFF.

The genes are TRBV14 and TRBJ2-7, with 11 bases matching TRBD2. Germline trimming cut 3 bases from V and 10 bases from J; bases unmatched to any gene: 5. The CDR3 sequence is 13 residues long. In germline, CDR1 is SGHDN, CDR2 FVKESK. CDR3 in amino acids: CASSQIAGGPQYF. The CDR3, as DNA: TGTGCCAGCAGCCAGATAGCGGGGGGGCCCCAGTACTTC.

This clonotype was counted only a few times. The chain is built from TRBV9 and TRBJ2-5; a weak D match, TRBD2 (6 bases). The V gene lost 0 bases and the J gene lost 4 bases, with 13 bases spanning the gap. The CDR3 has 15 amino acids. Germline values: CDR1 SGDLS, CDR2 YYNGEE. The CDR3 bases are TGTGCCAGCAGCGTAGCTGTTGGGGGAGGAGAGACCCAGTACTTC. It specifies CASSVAVGGGETQYF.

The table lists this clonotype with many counts. The V call is TRBV29-1, the J call TRBJ2-7, with D possibly being TRBD1 (6 bases). Germline V gene lookup returns CDR1 SQVTM and CDR2 ANQGSEA. The CDR3 is 12 residues long. Trimming shortened V by 4 bases and J by 6 bases, and 13 bases separated the two germline ends. The CDR3 sequence: CSVGTGYGEQYF. The CDR3 DNA reads as TGCAGCGTTGGAACAGGGTATGGCGAGCAGTACTTC.

The gene calls are TRBV20-1 and TRBJ1-1; D is unclear. CDR1 DFQATT and CDR2 SNEGSKA come from the germline V gene (reference sequence). CDR3 size: 17 residues. With 0 bases removed from V and 4 bases from J, the gap between germline ends came to 21 bases. The CDR3: CSARDRDLGPRGTEAFF. CDR3 sequence (DNA): TGCAGTGCTAGAGATCGTGATCTTGGGCCGCGAGGCACTGAAGCTTTCTTT.

The chain is built from TRBV7-6 and TRBJ2-4; no clear D. The ends were cut back, 5 bases at V and 8 bases at J, with 10 bases in the middle. Germline CDR1 and CDR2: SGHVS and FNYEAQ. This CDR3 is built from 12 residues. CDR3 coding DNA: TGTGCCAGCAGCCCCGCTGGCTACATTCAGTACTTC. Translation: CASSPAGYIQYF.